Listed below are T cell receptor beta chains from one sample, sequenced in a study of liver allograft versus peripheral blood T cells. In TCRdb, the reads were re-called with MiXCR into one record per CDR3 protein. The repertoire consists of about 5,600 distinct CDR3 sequences, with 11% to 15% occurring once and the leading ten covering around 3%. Every receptor here comes from a human patient who had a liver transplant. The graft donor may account for some of the T cells. The CDR3 runs from the conserved cysteine through the conserved F or W. D genes are given only for firm matches. Rows may omit the clone size; those that give it use once, few, many or a size class.

v_call,clone_size,j_call,d_call,cdr3_nt,cdr3_aa
TRBV30,-,TRBJ1-1,-,TGTGCCTGGAGTGCAGAGACTGGAGCTTTCTTT,CAWSAETGAFF
TRBV6-6,few,TRBJ2-1,-,TGTGCCAGCAGTTACTCGGAATTTGCTAGCGTTAATGAGCAGTTCTTC,CASSYSEFASVNEQFF
TRBV28,-,TRBJ1-2,-,TGTGCCAGCGGTAAGCAGGGGACTAACTATGGCTACACCTTC,CASGKQGTNYGYTF
TRBV28,medium-sized,TRBJ1-2,-,TGTGCCAGCTCGACAGGCCGTGGCTACACCTTC,CASSTGRGYTF
TRBV6-2/TRBV6-3,medium-sized,TRBJ2-7,-,TGTGCCAGCACCCATGGGGCCGGTGGCTACGAGCAGTACTTC,CASTHGAGGYEQYF
TRBV7-9,few,TRBJ1-1,-,TGTGCCAGCAGCTTCTCCCGCTTGAACACTGAAGCTTTCTTT,CASSFSRLNTEAFF
TRBV30,few,TRBJ1-5,-,TGTGCCTGGAGACGGGGGGTAAATCAGCCCCAGCATTTT,CAWRRGVNQPQHF
TRBV12-3/TRBV12-4,-,TRBJ1-2,-,TGTGCCAGCAGTTTAGAAATCCCCTATGGCTACACCTTC,CASSLEIPYGYTF
TRBV6-5,-,TRBJ2-7,-,TGTGCCAGCAGTTACAGTGGGGGCGCGCAGTACTTC,CASSYSGGAQYF
TRBV5-4,-,TRBJ1-5,-,TGTGCCAGCAGCTGGACGGGAGATAGCAATCAGCCCCAGCATTTT,CASSWTGDSNQPQHF
TRBV12-3/TRBV12-4,-,TRBJ1-1,-,TGTGCCAGCAGTTTCGAAAGACAGTCTGAAGCTTTCTTT,CASSFERQSEAFF
TRBV28,once,TRBJ2-7,-,TGTGCTAGCAGTTTGGCCCATTCCTACGAGCAGTACTTC,CASSLAHSYEQYF
TRBV28,-,TRBJ1-4,-,TGTGCCAGCAACCCAGGAGGCAATGAAAAACTGTTTTTT,CASNPGGNEKLFF
TRBV28,-,TRBJ1-2,-,TGTGCCAGCTCCGGACGTCGGTATGGCTACACCTTC,CASSGRRYGYTF
TRBV27,many,TRBJ1-2,TRBD1,TGTGCCAGCAGCCAAAAACCACTGGACAGGGCCTATGGCTACACCTTC,CASSQKPLDRAYGYTF
TRBV20-1,-,TRBJ1-3,-,TGCAGTGCTAGAGACCCCAGAATAAACACCATATATTTT,CSARDPRINTIYF
TRBV20-1,-,TRBJ1-4,TRBD1,TGCAGTGCCCCGACAGGGACGGAGGAAAAACTGTTTTTT,CSAPTGTEEKLFF
TRBV6-5,once,TRBJ2-1,TRBD1,TGTGCCACCGCGGGTGGACAGGGAAATGAGCAGTTCTTC,CATAGGQGNEQFF
TRBV15,-,TRBJ2-2,-,TGTGCCACCAGCAGGGGGTACACCGGGGAGCTGTTTTTT,CATSRGYTGELFF
TRBV2,-,TRBJ2-1,-,TGTGCCAGCAGTTATACAGGGCACCTCGGGTTCTTC,CASSYTGHLGFF
TRBV7-9,-,TRBJ2-1,-,TGTGCCAGCAGCTTATTGGGTGGATGGCTAGCGGACAGCTCCTACAATGAGCAGTTCTTC,CASSLLGGWLADSSYNEQFF
TRBV20-1,few,TRBJ2-7,-,TGCAGTGCTAGAGATTTTTCCAGTTTGGCTGACGAGCAGTACTTC,CSARDFSSLADEQYF
TRBV9,medium-sized,TRBJ1-4,TRBD1,TGTGCCAGCAGCCCCCGACCGACAGGGGGCGGTGAAAAACTGTTTTTT,CASSPRPTGGGEKLFF
TRBV7-9,medium-sized,TRBJ2-7,-,TGTGCCAGCAGCCCTCGGGACTCCTCCTACGAGCAGTACTTC,CASSPRDSSYEQYF
TRBV20-1,few,TRBJ2-7,TRBD2,TGCAGTGCGAACCGGGGGGGTATTAACGAGCAGTACTTC,CSANRGGINEQYF
TRBV19,medium-sized,TRBJ1-4,-,TGTGCCAGCAGCTTAGGGGGTATTAATGAAAAACTGTTTTTT,CASSLGGINEKLFF
TRBV6-2/TRBV6-3,medium-sized,TRBJ1-1,-,TGTGCCAGCAGTTATCGGGACGTCGCGCGTGGAGCTTTCTTT,CASSYRDVARGAFF
TRBV20-1,-,TRBJ2-5,TRBD1,TGCAGTGCTAGAGTGGCAGGGGGCGGCGGGACCCAGTACTTC,CSARVAGGGGTQYF
TRBV19,many,TRBJ2-6,TRBD1,TGTGCCAGTAGTTCACTGACAGGGGGCTCCTCGGGGGCCAACGTCCTGACTTTC,CASSSLTGGSSGANVLTF
TRBV19,medium-sized,TRBJ2-7,-,TGTGCCAGTAGTATCGGCCGGTTGAGCTCCTACGAGCAGTACTTC,CASSIGRLSSYEQYF
TRBV7-9,medium-sized,TRBJ2-7,TRBD1,TGTGCCAGCCTCGACAGGGATAAGGGCGAGCAGTACTTC,CASLDRDKGEQYF
TRBV6-6,medium-sized,TRBJ2-2,-,TGTGCCAGCAGTTACTCTGGAGGGGCGTCCGGGGAGCTGTTTTTT,CASSYSGGASGELFF
TRBV28,few,TRBJ1-1,-,TGTGCCAGCAGTTTAGGTTCGCGGGTCACTGAAGCTTTCTTT,CASSLGSRVTEAFF
TRBV6-2/TRBV6-3,medium-sized,TRBJ2-5,TRBD1,TGTGCCAGCAGTTACGGGACAGTTTTAGGGGACCAGTACTTC,CASSYGTVLGDQYF
TRBV11-2,few,TRBJ2-4,TRBD2,TGTGCCAGCAGCTCCCTGACTAGCGGGGGCTTAGGCAAAAACATTCAGTACTTC,CASSSLTSGGLGKNIQYF
TRBV2,few,TRBJ1-1,TRBD1,TGTGCCAGCAGCTCGGACAGGGTTAACACTGAAGCTTTCTTT,CASSSDRVNTEAFF
TRBV7-2,-,TRBJ2-3,-,TGTGCCAGCAGCTCCGCCACAGATACGCAGTATTTT,CASSSATDTQYF
TRBV20-1,many,TRBJ1-1,-,TGCAGTGCTAGAGAGGGGCAGGACTTAGTCCCTGAAGCTTTCTTT,CSAREGQDLVPEAFF
TRBV20-1,-,TRBJ2-7,-,TGCAGTGCCCTCGCCTACGAGCAGTACTTC,CSALAYEQYF
TRBV19,few,TRBJ2-1,-,TGTGCCAGTAGTATGCTCAGGGATGAGCAGTTCTTC,CASSMLRDEQFF
TRBV6-1,medium-sized,TRBJ1-5,-,TGTGCCAGCAGCCCGGGAACAAATCAGCCCCAGCATTTT,CASSPGTNQPQHF
TRBV10-3,medium-sized,TRBJ1-2,-,TGTGCCATCAGCGGGATGCCTAACGATCATGGCTACACCTTC,CAISGMPNDHGYTF
TRBV6-1,medium-sized,TRBJ1-2,-,TGTGCCAGCAGTGAAGTGGCGGGGGACTATGGCTACACCTTC,CASSEVAGDYGYTF
TRBV6-1,medium-sized,TRBJ1-1,-,TGTGCCAGCAGTCCCACAGAGGGGAGGACTGAAGCTTTCTTT,CASSPTEGRTEAFF
TRBV15,many,TRBJ2-7,-,TGTGCCACCAGCACCCCCCCCACCTACGAGCAGTACTTC,CATSTPPTYEQYF
TRBV20-1,-,TRBJ2-2,-,TGCAGTGCTAGCGACGCCAACACCGGGGAGCTGTTTTTT,CSASDANTGELFF
TRBV6-2/TRBV6-3,medium-sized,TRBJ1-3,-,TGTGCCAGCACGTACGCAGGGACTGGAAACACCATATATTTT,CASTYAGTGNTIYF
TRBV7-9,medium-sized,TRBJ1-4,-,TGTGCCAGCAGCTTTCGTGGGACGGGTAATGAAAAACTGTTTTTT,CASSFRGTGNEKLFF